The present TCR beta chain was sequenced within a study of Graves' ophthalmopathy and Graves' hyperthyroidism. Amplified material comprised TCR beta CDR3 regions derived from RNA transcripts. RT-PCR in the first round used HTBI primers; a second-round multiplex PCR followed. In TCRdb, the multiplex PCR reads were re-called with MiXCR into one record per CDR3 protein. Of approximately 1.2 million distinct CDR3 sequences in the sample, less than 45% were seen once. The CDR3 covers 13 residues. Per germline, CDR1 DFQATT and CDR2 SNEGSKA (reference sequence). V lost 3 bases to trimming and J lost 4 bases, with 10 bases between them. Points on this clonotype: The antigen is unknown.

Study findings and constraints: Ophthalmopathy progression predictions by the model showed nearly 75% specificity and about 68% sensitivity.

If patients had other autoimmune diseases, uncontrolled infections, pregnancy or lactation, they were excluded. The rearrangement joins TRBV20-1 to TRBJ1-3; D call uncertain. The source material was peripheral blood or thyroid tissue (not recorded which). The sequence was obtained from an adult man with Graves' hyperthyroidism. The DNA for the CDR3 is TGCAGTGCTAGTTCGGGTTGGGGAAACACCATATATTTT. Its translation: CSASSGWGNTIYF.